Below are 2 T cell receptor beta chains sequenced from a single sample in a study of Ad26.COV2.S vaccination and SARS-CoV-2 variants. Treatment specified: around 19 received Ad26.COV2.S at low or high dose, single or two shots; roughly five received placebo; per-sample allocation not given. Samples came from day 63 after the first vaccine or placebo injection. TCRdb's table, derived via immunoSEQ multiplex PCR, lists solely in-frame clones and lacks some. This sample has about 680,000 clones, with 70% to 90% found just once. This specimen consisted of peripheral blood, obtained in a trial of Ad26.COV2.S vaccine versus placebo. The receptors derive from a person aged 18-65 years who received the Ad26.COV2.S COVID-19 vaccine or a placebo.

The chain carries TRBV5-1 and TRBJ2-7; D is unclear. V was trimmed by 0 bases and J by 3 bases, leaving 16 bases between them. CDR1 and CDR2 (germline): SGHRS, YFSETQ. CDR3 length equals 16 residues. CDR3 nucleotide sequence: TGCGCCAGCAGCTTGGCCGTACCAACCGGCGACTACGAGCAGTACTTC. Translation gives CASSLAVPTGDYEQYF.

J is TRBJ1-2 and V is TRBV28; D ambiguous. The V gene's germline CDR1 is MDHEN and CDR2 SYDVKM. The CDR3 has 14 residues. The V end lost 2 bases, the J end lost 2 bases, and 9 bases lay between the germline ends. CDR3 coding DNA: TGTGCCAGCAGTTTAACCGCCACCAACTATGGCTACACCTTC. Translated, it gives CASSLTATNYGYTF.